Shown below are 14 T cell receptor beta chains from a single sample sequenced in a study of blood T cell repertoires in COVID-19. Libraries were prepared by immunoSEQ multiplex PCR; TCRdb keeps only in-frame clonotypes and omits some of them. The sample yields around 150,000 clones, approximately 84% seen once. The specimen was peripheral blood. The receptors were gathered from a woman at least 80 years old with acute or convalescent COVID-19.

CDR3 sequence (DNA): TGTGCCTGGAGTGTAAAATGGGACAGGGGGCCCGGCTACACCTTC. Its translation is CAWSVKWDRGPGYTF. The chain couples TRBV30 to TRBJ1-2; TRBD1 matches at 12 bases. Looked up from germline, CDR1 is GTSNPN and CDR2 is SVGIG (reference sequence). Germline trimming cut 0 bases from V and 8 bases from J; bases unmatched to any gene: 7. This CDR3 spans 15 amino acids.

The chain combines TRBV6-5 with TRBJ2-2, with a possible D match to TRBD1 (5 bases). CDR1 and CDR2 from the germline V gene are MNHEY and SVGAGI. CDR3 length: 15 amino acids. Trimming cost V 7 bases and J 4 bases, with 16 bases left between them. CDR3 in DNA: TGTGCCAGCAACCCATATAGGGGCGGCACCGGGGAGCTGTTTTTT. It is translated as CASNPYRGGTGELFF.

This clone occurred once. A junction boundary mismatches the germline segment, possibly from a read error. The V and J genes are TRBV10-2 and TRBJ1-4, with D possibly TRBD1 on 6 matching bases. Germline V gene data show CDR1 as WSHSY and CDR2 as SAAADI. The CDR3 runs 16 residues. The CDR3 DNA sequence: TGCGCCAGCAGTGAGCTGGGGAGGGGGGCTAACGAAAAACTGTTTTTT. It is translated as CASSELGRGANEKLFF.

The rearrangement uses TRBV3-1 (or the pseudogene TRBV3-2) and TRBJ2-2, with D perhaps matching TRBD2 (6 bases). Trimming took 6 bases from V and 8 from J, leaving 16 bases between them. Germline lookup yields CDR1 LGHDT and CDR2 YNNKEL (reference sequence). The CDR3 is 14 amino acids. CDR3 coding DNA: TGTGCCAGCAGGATCGGGACTTCCGAAGGGGAGCTGTTTTTT. Translating gives CASRIGTSEGELFF.

The chain couples TRBV9 to TRBJ1-1; the match to TRBD1 covers 7 bases. CDR1 and CDR2 (germline): SGDLS, YYNGEE. The V and J ends lost 0 bases and 11 bases, in that order; junction bases with no gene match: 10. The CDR3 sequence is 14 residues long. CDR3 protein: CASSVVSGTAAAFF. DNA of the CDR3: TGTGCCAGCAGCGTAGTTTCCGGGACAGCGGCCGCTTTCTTT. The full variable domain, with the rest looked up from reference TRBV9 and TRBJ1-1, is DSGVTQTPKHLITATGQRVTLRCSPRSGDLSVYWYQQSLDQGLQFLIQYYNGEERAKGNILERFSAQQFPDLHSELNLSSLELGDSALYFCASSVVSGTAAAFFGQGTRLTVV.

This rearrangement joins TRBV6-1 to TRBJ2-7; D gene unclear. Germline V CDR1 and CDR2: MNHNS, SASEGT. Trimming took off 1 base at V and 7 bases at J, with 17 bases between the two ends. The CDR3 is 15 amino acids. CDR3 residues: CASSEDSDAVWEQYF. The CDR3 region has the DNA TGTGCCAGCAGTGAAGATTCGGATGCGGTGTGGGAGCAGTACTTC.

The V call is TRBV5-5, the J call TRBJ2-1, with 13 bases fitting TRBD2. The CDR3 contains 16 residues. The junction had 9 bases not matched to a gene; V was cut back by 2 bases and J by 10 bases. The germline V gene has CDR1 SGHKS and CDR2 YYEKEE (reference sequence). The CDR3: CASSFRGLAGVEEQFF. CDR3 bases: TGTGCCAGCAGCTTTCGCGGACTAGCGGGAGTCGAGGAGCAGTTCTTC.

The gene calls are TRBV7-2 and TRBJ1-5; D perhaps matches TRBD1 (5 bases). The CDR3 contains 14 residues. Per germline, CDR1 SGHTA and CDR2 FQGNSA. Trimming stripped 1 base from V and 5 bases from J, with 9 bases between. The CDR3 region has the DNA TGTGCCAGCAGCTTAGACCAGGGCTATCAGCCCCAGCATTTT. Protein product: CASSLDQGYQPQHF.

The chain carries TRBV7-2 and TRBJ2-1; weak D call: TRBD2 (5 bases). CDR1 and CDR2 from the germline V gene are SGHTA and FQGNSA. V shed 3 bases and J shed 9 bases, with 15 bases lying between them. The length of the CDR3 is 14 residues. In DNA form, the CDR3 reads TGTGCCAGCAGCTTGTATCCAGCGGCGGGTGAGCAGTTCTTC. Encoded protein: CASSLYPAAGEQFF.

The chain has TRBV12-5 and TRBJ2-7, with 9 bases lining up with TRBD2. Looked up from germline, CDR1 is LGHNT and CDR2 is FRNRAP. Trimming took 4 bases from V and 3 from J; bases not matched to a gene: 4. This CDR3 has 14 amino acids. CDR3: CASGSLAGVYEQYF. The CDR3 nucleotides are TGTGCTAGTGGTTCCTTAGCGGGGGTCTACGAGCAGTACTTC.

This clone has just a few counts. The V call is TRBV27, the J call TRBJ2-7; the match to TRBD1 covers 8 bases. The junction had 9 bases not matched to a gene; V was cut back by 1 base and J by 10 bases. CDR3 length equals 14 residues. Per germline, CDR1 MNHEY and CDR2 SMNVEV (reference sequence). The CDR3 DNA reads TGTGCCAGCAGTTTATGGCAGGGGGCAAGGCCCCAGTACTTC. Translating it yields CASSLWQGARPQYF.

The V gene is TRBV25-1, the J gene TRBJ1-2; D uncertain. V dropped 1 base and J dropped 0 bases, with 9 bases sitting between them. The CDR3 has 15 amino acids. The V gene's germline CDR1 is MGHDK and CDR2 SYGVNS. The CDR3 coding sequence is TGTGCCAGCAGTGAATGGAGGGTAACTAACTATGGCTACACCTTC. Its translation: CASSEWRVTNYGYTF.

The chain recombines TRBV6-5 with TRBJ1-1; 8 nucleotides line up with TRBD1. Germline CDR1 and CDR2: MNHEY and SVGAGI. The CDR3 has 15 residues. The junction had 9 bases not matched to a gene; V was cut back by 5 bases and J by 4 bases. CDR3 nucleotides: TGTGCCAGCAGTCCGGGACAGGAGTCGGGCACTGAAGCTTTCTTT. It yields the protein CASSPGQESGTEAFF.

The chain recombines TRBV2 with TRBJ2-1; D not certain. CDR1 and CDR2 (germline): SNHLY, FYNNEI. V was trimmed by 8 bases and J by 4 bases, leaving 3 bases between them. This CDR3 region has 10 residues. The CDR3 is CASYYNEQFF. The CDR3 nucleotides are TGTGCCAGCTATTACAATGAGCAGTTCTTC.